This T cell receptor beta chain appears in the sequencing data of a study of blood T cell repertoires in COVID-19. Background on the study: Sources were T cells, B-cell-depleted T cells, or PBMCs; the material itself was cDNA or gDNA.

Per the study methods: Using reference gene primer amplification, nucleated cell counts were estimated. TCRdb's table, derived via immunoSEQ multiplex PCR, lists solely in-frame clones and lacks some. Clone size and the V and J calls come from that table; the DNA yielded D and trimming. The table lists some 330,000 clones, roughly 87% of them singletons, with 5.1% in the top ten. The V end lost 0 bases, the J end lost 11 bases, and 15 bases lay between the germline ends. The germline V gene has CDR1 LGHDT and CDR2 YNNKEL (reference sequence). The CDR3 runs 14 residues. This sequence was found in a woman aged 50 to 65 who had recovered from COVID-19. Sequencing used PBMCs or T cells enriched from blood (not recorded which). This chain links TRBV3-1 (or the pseudogene TRBV3-2) with TRBJ2-3; D is unclear. Here the CDR3 reads CASSQDLRRVEQYF. In DNA, the CDR3 is TGTGCCAGCAGCCAAGACCTCCGACGGGTGGAGCAGTATTTT.